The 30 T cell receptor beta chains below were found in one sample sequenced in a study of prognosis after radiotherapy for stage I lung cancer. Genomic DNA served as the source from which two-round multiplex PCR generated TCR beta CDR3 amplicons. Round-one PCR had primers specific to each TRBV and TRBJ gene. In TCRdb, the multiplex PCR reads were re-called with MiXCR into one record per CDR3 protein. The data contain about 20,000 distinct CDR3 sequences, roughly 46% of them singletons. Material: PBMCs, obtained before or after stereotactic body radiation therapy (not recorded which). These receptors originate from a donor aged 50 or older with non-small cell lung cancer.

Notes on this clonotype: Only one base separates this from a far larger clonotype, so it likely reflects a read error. The CDR3 region is CASSRAGTVGIGQFF. CDR3 nucleotides: TGTGCCAGCAGTCGAGCCGGGACAGTGGGGATCGGGCAGTTCTTC. This chain connects TRBV6-4 to TRBJ2-1; 7 positions match TRBD1. This CDR3 has 15 amino acids. V was pared by 5 bases and J by 12 bases, with 16 bases of the junction left unmatched. The germline CDR1 and CDR2 sequences are MRHNA and SNTAGT.

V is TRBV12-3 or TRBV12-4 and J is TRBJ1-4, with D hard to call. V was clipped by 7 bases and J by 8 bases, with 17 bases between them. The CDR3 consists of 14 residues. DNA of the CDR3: TGTGCCAGCACCACCGGGTCGTTGGTGGAAAAACTGTTTTTT. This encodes CASTTGSLVEKLFF.

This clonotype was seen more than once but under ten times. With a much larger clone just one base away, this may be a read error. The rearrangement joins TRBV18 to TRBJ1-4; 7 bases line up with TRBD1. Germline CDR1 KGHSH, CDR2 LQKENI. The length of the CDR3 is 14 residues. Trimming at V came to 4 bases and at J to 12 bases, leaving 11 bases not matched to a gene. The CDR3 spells CASSRGQDFEELFF. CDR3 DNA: TGTGCCAGCTCACGCGGACAGGACTTCGAAGAACTGTTTTTT.

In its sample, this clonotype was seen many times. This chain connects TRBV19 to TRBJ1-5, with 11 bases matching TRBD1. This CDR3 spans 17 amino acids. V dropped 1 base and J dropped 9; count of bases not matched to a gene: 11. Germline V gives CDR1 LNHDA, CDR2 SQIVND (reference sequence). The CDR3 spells CASSIGMKRDRGLPQHF. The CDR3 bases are TGTGCCAGTAGTATAGGGATGAAGAGGGACAGGGGGTTGCCCCAGCATTTT.

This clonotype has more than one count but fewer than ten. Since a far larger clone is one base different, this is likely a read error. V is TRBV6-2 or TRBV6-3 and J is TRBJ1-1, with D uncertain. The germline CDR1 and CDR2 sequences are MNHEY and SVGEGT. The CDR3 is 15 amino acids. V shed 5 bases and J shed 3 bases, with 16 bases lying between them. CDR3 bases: TGTGCCAGCAGTGGAGCGTTTGCGGATTACACTGAAGCTTTCTTT. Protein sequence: CASSGAFADYTEAFF.

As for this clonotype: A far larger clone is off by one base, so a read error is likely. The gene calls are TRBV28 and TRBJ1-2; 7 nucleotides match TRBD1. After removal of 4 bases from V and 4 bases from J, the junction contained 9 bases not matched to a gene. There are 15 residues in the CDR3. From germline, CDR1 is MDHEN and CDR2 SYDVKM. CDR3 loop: CASSYKTGNSYGYTF. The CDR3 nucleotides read TGTGCCAGCAGTTACAAGACAGGGAACAGCTATGGCTACACCTTC.

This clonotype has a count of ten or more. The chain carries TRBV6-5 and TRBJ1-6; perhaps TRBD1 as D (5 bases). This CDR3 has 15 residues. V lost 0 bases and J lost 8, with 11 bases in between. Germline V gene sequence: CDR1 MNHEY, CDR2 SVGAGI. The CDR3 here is CASSYSQGADSPLHF. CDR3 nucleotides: TGTGCCAGCAGTTACTCCCAGGGAGCGGATTCACCCCTCCACTTT.

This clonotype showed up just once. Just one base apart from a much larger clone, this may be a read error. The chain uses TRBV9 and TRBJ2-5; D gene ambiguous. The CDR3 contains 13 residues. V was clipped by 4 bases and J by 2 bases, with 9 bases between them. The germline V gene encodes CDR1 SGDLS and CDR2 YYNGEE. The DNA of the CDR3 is TGTGCCAGCAGCAAAGGGTGGCAAGAGACCCAGTACTTC. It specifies CASSKGWQETQYF.

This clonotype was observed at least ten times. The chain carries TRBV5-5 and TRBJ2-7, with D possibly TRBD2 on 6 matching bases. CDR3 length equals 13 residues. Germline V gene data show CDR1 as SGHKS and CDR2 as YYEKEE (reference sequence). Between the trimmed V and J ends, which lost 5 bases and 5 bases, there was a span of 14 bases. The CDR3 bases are TGTGCCAGCAGTCACGGAGGGCTTGACGAGCAGTACTTC. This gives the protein CASSHGGLDEQYF.

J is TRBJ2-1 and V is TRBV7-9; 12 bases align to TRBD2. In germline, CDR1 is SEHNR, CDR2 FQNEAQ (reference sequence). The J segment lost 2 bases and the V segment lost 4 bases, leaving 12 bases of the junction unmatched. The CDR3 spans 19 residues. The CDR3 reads CASSSTPRLAGVTYNEQFF. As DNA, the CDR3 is TGTGCCAGCAGCTCCACCCCACGACTAGCGGGAGTAACCTACAATGAGCAGTTCTTC.

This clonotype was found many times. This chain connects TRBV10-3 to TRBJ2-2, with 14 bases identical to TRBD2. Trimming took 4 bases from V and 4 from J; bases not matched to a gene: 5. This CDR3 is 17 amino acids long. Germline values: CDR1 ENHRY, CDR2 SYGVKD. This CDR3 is CAISATSGGASTGELFF. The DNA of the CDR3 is TGTGCCATCAGTGCGACTAGCGGGGGGGCCAGCACCGGGGAGCTGTTTTTT.

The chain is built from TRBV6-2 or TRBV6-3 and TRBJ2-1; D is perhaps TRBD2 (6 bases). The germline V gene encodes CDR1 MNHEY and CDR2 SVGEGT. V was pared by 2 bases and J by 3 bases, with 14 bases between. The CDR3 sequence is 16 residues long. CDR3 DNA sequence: TGTGCCAGCAGTTACCTCGGGAGAGACTTCTACAATGAGCAGTTCTTC. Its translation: CASSYLGRDFYNEQFF.

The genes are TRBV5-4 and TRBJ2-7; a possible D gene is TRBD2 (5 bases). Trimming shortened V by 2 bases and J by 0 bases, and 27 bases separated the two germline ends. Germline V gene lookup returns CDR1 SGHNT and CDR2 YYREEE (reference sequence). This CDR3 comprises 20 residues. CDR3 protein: CASSFSSWHRLGARSYEQYF. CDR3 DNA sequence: TGTGCCAGCAGCTTCTCTTCCTGGCACCGTCTGGGAGCCCGCTCCTACGAGCAGTACTTC.

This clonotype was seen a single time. CDR3 DNA sequence: TGCAGCGTTTCCTCAGGGCTTGAGCAGTTCTTC. Its protein product is CSVSSGLEQFF. This chain joins TRBV29-1 and TRBJ2-1; D possibly corresponds to TRBD1 (5 bases). The CDR3 spans 11 residues. Trimming shortened V by 5 bases and J by 9 bases, and 11 bases separated the two germline ends. The germline gives CDR1 SQVTM, CDR2 ANQGSEA.

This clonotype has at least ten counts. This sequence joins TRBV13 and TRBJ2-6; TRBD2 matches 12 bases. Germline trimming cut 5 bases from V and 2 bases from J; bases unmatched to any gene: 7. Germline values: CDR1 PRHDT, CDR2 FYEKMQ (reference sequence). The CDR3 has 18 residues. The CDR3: CASSLLAGGPTGANVLTF. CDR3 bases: TGTGCCAGCAGCCTTCTAGCGGGGGGGCCTACTGGGGCCAACGTCCTGACTTTC.

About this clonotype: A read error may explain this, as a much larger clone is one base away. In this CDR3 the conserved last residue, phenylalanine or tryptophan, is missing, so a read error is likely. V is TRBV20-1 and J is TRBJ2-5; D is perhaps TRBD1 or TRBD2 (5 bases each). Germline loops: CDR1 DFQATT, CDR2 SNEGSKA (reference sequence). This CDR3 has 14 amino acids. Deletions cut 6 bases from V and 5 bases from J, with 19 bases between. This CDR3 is CSAPRTPTGETQYL. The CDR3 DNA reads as TGCAGTGCCCCGCGGACACCTACGGGGGAGACCCAGTACCTC.

CDR3 amino acids: CASTGRGTGELFF. CDR3 nucleotides: TGTGCCAGCACAGGGCGGGGGACCGGGGAGCTGTTTTTT. V and J are TRBV6-1 and TRBJ2-2, with 7 bases that match TRBD2. Germline CDR1 is MNHNS and CDR2 is SASEGT. This CDR3 has 13 amino acids. Unmatched junction bases numbered 4, after V lost 7 bases and J lost 5 bases.

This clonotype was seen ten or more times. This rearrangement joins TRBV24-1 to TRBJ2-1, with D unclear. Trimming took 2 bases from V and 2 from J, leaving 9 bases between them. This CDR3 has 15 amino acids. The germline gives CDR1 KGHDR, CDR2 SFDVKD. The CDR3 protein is CATSDSRITYNEQFF. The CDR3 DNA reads TGTGCCACCAGTGATTCTCGGATCACCTACAATGAGCAGTTCTTC.

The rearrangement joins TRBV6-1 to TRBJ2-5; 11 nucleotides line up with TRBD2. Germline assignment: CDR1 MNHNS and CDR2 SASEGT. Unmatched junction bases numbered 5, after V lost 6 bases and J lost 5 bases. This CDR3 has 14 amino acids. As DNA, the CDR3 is TGTGCCAGCAGAGGACTAGCGGGCCGGGAGACCCAGTACTTC. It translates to CASRGLAGRETQYF.

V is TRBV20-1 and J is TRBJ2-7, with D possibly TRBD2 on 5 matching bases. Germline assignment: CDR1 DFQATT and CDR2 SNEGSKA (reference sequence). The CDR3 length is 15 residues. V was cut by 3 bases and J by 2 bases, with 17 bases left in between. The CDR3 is CSARATSGLTYEQYF. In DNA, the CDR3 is TGCAGTGCTAGGGCGACCAGCGGACTCACCTACGAGCAGTACTTC.

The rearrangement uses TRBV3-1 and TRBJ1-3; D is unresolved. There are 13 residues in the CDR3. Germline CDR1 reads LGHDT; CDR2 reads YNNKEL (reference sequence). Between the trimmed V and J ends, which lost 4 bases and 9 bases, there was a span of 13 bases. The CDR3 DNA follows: TGTGCCAGCAGCCCCGGGCCACGGAGCACCATATATTTT. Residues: CASSPGPRSTIYF.

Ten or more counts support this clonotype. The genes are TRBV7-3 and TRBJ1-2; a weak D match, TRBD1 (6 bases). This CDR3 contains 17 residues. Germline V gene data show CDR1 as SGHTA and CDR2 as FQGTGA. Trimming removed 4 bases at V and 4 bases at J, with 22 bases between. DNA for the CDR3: TGTGCCAGCAGCTCGTGGGGGGCGCGAAGCCCGATCTATGGCTACACCTTC. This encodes CASSSWGARSPIYGYTF.

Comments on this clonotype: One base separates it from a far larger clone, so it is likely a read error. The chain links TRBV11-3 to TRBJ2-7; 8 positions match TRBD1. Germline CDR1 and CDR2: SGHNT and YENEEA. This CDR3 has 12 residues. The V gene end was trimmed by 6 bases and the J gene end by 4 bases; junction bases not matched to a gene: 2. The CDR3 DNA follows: TGTGCCAGCAGTACAGGGGGGTACGAGCAGTACTTC. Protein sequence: CASSTGGYEQYF.

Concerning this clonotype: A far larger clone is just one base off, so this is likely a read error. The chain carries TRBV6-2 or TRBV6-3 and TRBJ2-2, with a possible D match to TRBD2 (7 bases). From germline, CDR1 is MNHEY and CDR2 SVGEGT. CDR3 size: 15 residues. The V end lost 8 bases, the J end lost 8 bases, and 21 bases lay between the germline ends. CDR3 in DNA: TGTGCCAGCTCGGGAAGACGGGGGGCATTGGGGGAGCTGTTTTTT. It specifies CASSGRRGALGELFF.

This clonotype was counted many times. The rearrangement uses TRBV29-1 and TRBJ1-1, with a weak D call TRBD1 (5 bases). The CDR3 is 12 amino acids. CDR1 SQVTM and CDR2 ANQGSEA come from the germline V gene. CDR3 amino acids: CSFGAGVTEAFF. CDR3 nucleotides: TGCAGTTTTGGGGCCGGGGTCACTGAAGCTTTCTTT.

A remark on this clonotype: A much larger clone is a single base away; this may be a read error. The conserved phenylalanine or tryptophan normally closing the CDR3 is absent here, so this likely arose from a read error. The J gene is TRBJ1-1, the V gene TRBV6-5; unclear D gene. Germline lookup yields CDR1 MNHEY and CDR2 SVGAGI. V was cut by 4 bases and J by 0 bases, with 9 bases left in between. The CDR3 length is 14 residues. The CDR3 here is CASSSRVVNTEAFL. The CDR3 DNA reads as TGTGCCAGCAGTTCTCGCGTGGTGAACACTGAAGCTTTCCTT.

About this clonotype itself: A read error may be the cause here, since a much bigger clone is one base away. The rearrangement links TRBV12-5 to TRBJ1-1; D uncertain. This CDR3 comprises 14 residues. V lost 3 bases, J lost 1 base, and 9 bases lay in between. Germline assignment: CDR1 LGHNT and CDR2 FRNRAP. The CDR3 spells CASGFVGKNTEAFF. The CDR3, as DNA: TGTGCTAGTGGTTTCGTGGGCAAGAACACTGAAGCTTTCTTT.

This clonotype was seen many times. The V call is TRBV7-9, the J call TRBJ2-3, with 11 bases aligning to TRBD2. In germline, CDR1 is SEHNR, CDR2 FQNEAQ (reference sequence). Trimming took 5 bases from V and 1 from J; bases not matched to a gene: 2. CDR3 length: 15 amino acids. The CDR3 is CASSISGGGTDTQYF. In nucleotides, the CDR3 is TGTGCCAGCAGCATTAGCGGGGGGGGCACAGATACGCAGTATTTT.

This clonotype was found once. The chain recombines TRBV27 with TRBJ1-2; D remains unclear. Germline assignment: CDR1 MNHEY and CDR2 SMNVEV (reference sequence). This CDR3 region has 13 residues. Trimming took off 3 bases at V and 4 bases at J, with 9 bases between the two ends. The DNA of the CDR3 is TGTGCCAGCAGTTTTTTAGGGATCTATGGCTACACCTTC. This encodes CASSFLGIYGYTF.

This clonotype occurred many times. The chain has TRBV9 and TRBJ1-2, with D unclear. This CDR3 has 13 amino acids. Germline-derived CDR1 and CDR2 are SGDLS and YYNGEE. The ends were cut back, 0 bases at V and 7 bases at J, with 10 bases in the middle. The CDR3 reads CASSVEWDGGYTF. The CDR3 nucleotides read TGTGCCAGCAGCGTAGAATGGGATGGTGGCTACACCTTC.